This record covers a single T cell receptor beta chain. This clonotype showed up just a few times. The specificity of this receptor is unknown. Base qualities are not recorded, but no much larger clone differs from it by a single base. This specimen belongs to a study of spatial heterogeneity in lung cancer (dated by TCRdb to between 2018 and 2020). About the full investigation: Beta-chain transcripts were consistently detected in greater numbers than alpha-chain transcripts, which likely reflected higher beta-chain transcript abundance. In the raw uncorrected reads, each unique combination of TCR and UMI appeared more than ten times on average. In non-small cell lung cancer, the study made a quantitative comparison of TCR alpha and beta repertoires among multiple tumor regions, matched nontumor lung and blood. Nonsynonymous mutation counts, determined by whole-exome sequencing of tumor tissue, were related to features of the TCR repertoire. At surgery, both alpha and beta chains were TCR-sequenced in approximately 210 tumor regions, over 61 matched nontumor lung samples and some 60 PBMC samples. What the work shows at the level of the full study, not this receptor alone: Additional single-cell paired TCR alpha and beta sequencing was considered necessary to confirm, at a functional level, the hypothesis that regional TCRs recognize regional mutations. Ubiquitous expanded tumor TCRs were detected in blood more often at tumor resection than at routine follow-up.

V lost 5 bases and J lost 5 bases; the stretch between them is 19 bases long. The cysteine opens and the phenylalanine closes a CDR3 of 15 amino acids. CDR3 DNA is the only sequence kept; it has 45 bases, read in frame from the first base. CDR1 and CDR2, per the germline V gene, are MDHEN and SYDVKM. Libraries were prepared through 5' RACE. These reads were obtained on a NextSeq 500. The TCR library protocol attached a unique molecular identifier to each TCR cDNA molecule to allow correction of PCR and sequencing errors. The original pipeline was this. TCR identification, UMI-based error correction and CDR3 extraction were all carried out with Decombinator tools. Expanded TCRs were defined as those above a frequency of 2 per 1,000, corresponding to the top 1% of the tumor frequency distribution. Rényi diversity was computed with the R vegan package after subsampling each repertoire 100 times to 5,000 TCRs. CDR3 similarity networks were constructed using string-kernel similarity of amino acid triplets, with links drawn between CDR3s whose pairwise similarity was above 0.82. TCRdb reanalyzed the raw reads on its own, using fastp at Q25 for trimming and MiXCR for clone calling, and kept in-frame beta chains. Rows with a matching CDR3 protein are joined into one entry that keeps the most common DNA and genes. It is TCRdb's table, rather than the study itself, that gives the V and J calls and clone size. The sample includes over 90,000 distinct CDR3 sequences, with 7.5% to 10% observed a single time. The top ten hold roughly 7.2% of the sample.

The time point label for this specimen denotes: sample taken at primary tumor resection. For TCR sequencing, whole RNA was extracted from tumor and nontumor lung tissue, or from cryopreserved PBMC samples, and no cell sorting was done. Donors were approximately 72 patients with early-stage, untreated non-small cell lung cancer from the lung TRACERx cohort. Only patients for whom sufficient RNA was available from at least two tumor regions were selected for TCR sequencing. The chain is encoded by TRBV28 joined to TRBJ2-7; TRBD1 is a weak D gene call, 5 bases matching. The receptor was derived from a male donor with early-stage non-small cell lung cancer. The sample in question was PBMCs, obtained at surgery. The CDR3 corresponds to CASSPPGGRAHEQYF. In nucleotide form, the sequence is TGTGCCAGCAGTCCACCGGGCGGCAGGGCGCACGAGCAGTACTTC. The CDR3 plus the reference TRBV28 and TRBJ2-7 genes for the other parts give the full variable domain: DVKVTQSSRYLVKRTGEKVFLECVQDMDHENMFWYRQDPGLGLRLIYFSYDVKMKEKGDIPEGYSVSREKKERFSLILESASTNQTSMYLCASSPPGGRAHEQYFGPGTRLTVT.